A selection of T cell receptor beta chains follows, all from one sample in a study of cytomegalovirus exposure and HLA in healthy donors. The protocol was immunoSEQ multiplex PCR, while the TCRdb copy is restricted to in-frame clones and leaves out a portion. The sample lists roughly 140,000 clones, around 10% occurring once. The specimen was PBMCs. The source is a male donor in good health and CMV-seronegative. Both conserved end residues are part of each CDR3. D genes are given only for firm matches. The size entry is marked missing in some rows and otherwise reads once, few, many or a size class.

abundance	v_gene	j_gene	d_gene	CDR3nt	CDR3aa
few	TRBV29-1	TRBJ2-7	.	TGCAGCGTTACAAGGACAGAGACCTACGAGCAGTACTTC	CSVTRTETYEQYF
.	TRBV28	TRBJ2-1	.	TGTGCCAGCAGGCGTGGAGGGGACAATGAGCAGTTCTTC	CASRRGGDNEQFF
few	TRBV28	TRBJ2-2	TRBD2	TGTGCCAGCAGTTCCCGGACTAGGTTTACCGGGGAGCTGTTTTTT	CASSSRTRFTGELFF
.	TRBV13	TRBJ2-5	TRBD2	TGTGCCAGCAGCCCGGGGACTAGCGGGGCTGGGGAGACCCAGTACTTC	CASSPGTSGAGETQYF
.	TRBV5-8	TRBJ1-1	.	TGTGCCAGCAGCTTGGAAGGAGGGGTTAACACTGAAGCTTTCTTT	CASSLEGGVNTEAFF
.	TRBV5-4	TRBJ1-2	TRBD1	TGTGCCAGCAGCCTCCCGACAGGGCGCTCGGTAGCTGGCTACACCTTC	CASSLPTGRSVAGYTF
few	TRBV4-3	TRBJ2-2	TRBD2	TGCGCCAGCAGCCAAACACGCCCCCGGGACTACGCCGGGGAGCTGTTTTTT	CASSQTRPRDYAGELFF
.	TRBV28	TRBJ1-2	.	TGTGCCAGCGCGGACAGTCACTATGGCTACACCTTC	CASADSHYGYTF
.	TRBV6-1	TRBJ1-2	.	TGTGCCAGCAGTGATAATAACAGGGGCTACACCTTC	CASSDNNRGYTF
.	TRBV4-3	TRBJ1-4	.	TGCGCCAGCAGCCAAGATACGGGGACAACTAATGAAAAACTGTTTTTT	CASSQDTGTTNEKLFF
few	TRBV28	TRBJ2-7	.	TGTGCCAGCAGTTCACTCTACGAGCAGTACTTC	CASSSLYEQYF
.	TRBV21-1	TRBJ2-7	.	TGTGCCAGCAGCAAAGTATCCTCGGGGGTCACCTACGAGCAGTACTTC	CASSKVSSGVTYEQYF
few	TRBV2	TRBJ1-3	.	TGTGCCAGCAGAGGCGGGTCCCCTGGAAACACCATATATTTT	CASRGGSPGNTIYF
.	TRBV28	TRBJ1-3	.	TGTGCCAGCGTCAGGGTATCTGGAAACACCATATATTTT	CASVRVSGNTIYF
.	TRBV28	TRBJ1-3	.	TGTGCCAGCAGTTTAGCGGAGGGAACCTCTGGAAACACCATATATTTT	CASSLAEGTSGNTIYF
.	TRBV5-4	TRBJ2-5	TRBD1	TGTGCCAGCTCCTTACCGGGACAGGCTGGAAAGACCCAGTACTTC	CASSLPGQAGKTQYF
few	TRBV28	TRBJ2-5	.	TGTGCCAGCAGTTTATTGCTGGGGACACAAGAGACCCAGTACTTC	CASSLLLGTQETQYF
few	TRBV5-4	TRBJ2-7	.	TGTGCCAGCAGCTTGGCCACAGGAATACCTTACGAGCAGTACTTC	CASSLATGIPYEQYF
few	TRBV28	TRBJ2-1	TRBD1	TGTGCCAGCAGTTTGTTTTTTGGACAGGGGCGCTACAATGAGCAGTTCTTC	CASSLFFGQGRYNEQFF
.	TRBV19	TRBJ2-7	TRBD2	TGTGCCAGTAGTTGGACTAGCGGGAGGGCCTACGAGCAGTACTTC	CASSWTSGRAYEQYF
.	TRBV4-1	TRBJ2-7	.	TGCGCCAGCAGCCCCACCTCCTTCTCCTACGAGCAGTACTTC	CASSPTSFSYEQYF
few	TRBV5-1	TRBJ1-2	.	TGCGCCAGCAGCTTGACAGAGTATGGCTACACCTTC	CASSLTEYGYTF
few	TRBV15	TRBJ2-1	.	TGTGCCACCAGCAGAGAGGGGGCCAGCTTTATGCGCTACAATGAGCAGTTCTTC	CATSREGASFMRYNEQFF
few	TRBV27	TRBJ2-6	.	TGTGCCAGCACCCCATCTGGGGCCAACGTCCTGACTTTC	CASTPSGANVLTF
.	TRBV2	TRBJ1-2	.	TGTGCCAGCAAAGGGGACAACGCTAACTATGGCTACACCTTC	CASKGDNANYGYTF
.	TRBV7-9	TRBJ1-3	.	TGTGCCAGCAGCTTAGGGGTACTACTCTCTGGAAACACCATATATTTT	CASSLGVLLSGNTIYF
.	TRBV15	TRBJ1-2	.	TGTGCCACCAGCAGAGATCGGAGCAGCTCCTATGGCTACACCTTC	CATSRDRSSSYGYTF
.	TRBV4-2	TRBJ1-2	TRBD1	TGTGCCAGCAGCCAGGTCGGGACAGGGGGATATAGTGGTGACGGCTACACCTTC	CASSQVGTGGYSGDGYTF
few	TRBV25-1	TRBJ2-2	TRBD2	TGTGCCAGCAGTGACTTTCTAGCGGGGGGCCCCACCGGGGAGCTGTTTTTT	CASSDFLAGGPTGELFF
once	TRBV6-1	TRBJ2-1	.	TGTGCCAGCACCCCCCGGTTAGCGGAGGCCAATGAGCAGTTCTTC	CASTPRLAEANEQFF
few	TRBV9	TRBJ2-7	TRBD1	TGTGCCAGCAGCGCCCGACAGGGACCCATTTACGAGCAGTACTTC	CASSARQGPIYEQYF
once	TRBV5-1	TRBJ2-1	.	TGCGCCAGCAGCTTGTATCTCGGGAGATTGGATGAGCAGTTCTTC	CASSLYLGRLDEQFF
.	TRBV28	TRBJ1-5	TRBD1	TGTGCCAGCGGCCGGACAGGGATAGTCGTTCAGCCCCAGCATTTT	CASGRTGIVVQPQHF
.	TRBV19	TRBJ2-1	TRBD2	TGTGCCAGTACCCATCGGCGGGAGCTCGGGAATGAGCAGTTCTTC	CASTHRRELGNEQFF
.	TRBV29-1	TRBJ2-7	.	TGCAGCGTTGAAGCGTCGACAGACTACGAGCAGTACTTC	CSVEASTDYEQYF
few	TRBV10-3	TRBJ1-5	.	TGTGCCATCAGTGAGTCGAGAGGGCCTGATAATCAGCCCCAGCATTTT	CAISESRGPDNQPQHF
.	TRBV10-3	TRBJ1-2	TRBD1	TGTGCCATCAGTGCCCCAGGGGGAAATGGCTACACCTTC	CAISAPGGNGYTF
.	TRBV18	TRBJ1-1	.	TGTGCCAGCTCACCACAGGAGCCCCGGGAGAACACTGAAGCTTTCTTT	CASSPQEPRENTEAFF
.	TRBV10-2	TRBJ2-7	.	TGCGCCAGCTCTCTAAATCGGGACTACGAGCAGTACTTC	CASSLNRDYEQYF
few	TRBV6-1	TRBJ2-7	.	TGTGCCAGCGAGGGGACTTCCTACGAGCAGTACTTC	CASEGTSYEQYF
.	TRBV15	TRBJ1-1	.	TGTGCCACCAGAAGAGATCTTGGGGGGACTGAAGCTTTCTTT	CATRRDLGGTEAFF
.	TRBV19	TRBJ2-3	TRBD2	TGTGCCAGCGGACTAGCGGGAGGGCCCAGGCCAGATACGCAGTATTTT	CASGLAGGPRPDTQYF
few	TRBV29-1	TRBJ1-2	.	TGCAGCACCCTTTTGGGGGCCTCCTATGGCTACACCTTC	CSTLLGASYGYTF
.	TRBV7-2	TRBJ1-1	TRBD1	TGTGCCAGCAGCTTAGACCGGACAGGGGGCGCTCGGAACACTGAAGCTTTCTTT	CASSLDRTGGARNTEAFF
.	TRBV19	TRBJ2-7	.	TGTGCCAGTAGTATGGGGCAGGTCGGCCCCTACGAGCAGTACTTC	CASSMGQVGPYEQYF
.	TRBV2	TRBJ2-5	.	TGTGCCAGCAGACGTCGGGAGACCTGGGAGACCCAGTACTTC	CASRRRETWETQYF